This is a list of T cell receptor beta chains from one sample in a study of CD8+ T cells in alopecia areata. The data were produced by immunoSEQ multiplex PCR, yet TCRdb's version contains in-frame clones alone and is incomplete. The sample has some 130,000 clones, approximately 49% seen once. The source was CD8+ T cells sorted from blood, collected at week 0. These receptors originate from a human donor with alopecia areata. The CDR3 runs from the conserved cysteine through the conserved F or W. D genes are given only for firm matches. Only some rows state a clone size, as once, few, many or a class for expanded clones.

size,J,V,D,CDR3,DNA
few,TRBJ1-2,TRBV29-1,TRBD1,CSVVRGKNYGYTF,TGCAGCGTCGTCAGGGGGAAGAACTATGGCTACACCTTC
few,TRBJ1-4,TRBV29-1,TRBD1,CSVEDHDRGEKLFF,TGCAGCGTTGAAGATCACGACAGGGGTGAAAAACTGTTTTTT
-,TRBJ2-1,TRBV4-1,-,CASSQNFNEQFF,TGCGCCAGCAGCCAGAACTTCAATGAGCAGTTCTTC
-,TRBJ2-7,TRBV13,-,CASSLRDSYEQYF,TGTGCCAGCAGCTTAAGGGATTCCTACGAGCAGTACTTC
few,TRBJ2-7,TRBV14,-,CASSQDHGVTGQYF,TGTGCCAGCAGCCAAGATCACGGGGTTACGGGCCAGTACTTC
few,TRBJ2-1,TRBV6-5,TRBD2,CASSYGLGGVDEQFF,TGTGCCAGCAGTTACGGTCTCGGGGGGGTGGATGAGCAGTTCTTC
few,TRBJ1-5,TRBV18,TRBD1,CASSPEGTVNQPQHF,TGTGCCAGCTCACCGGAAGGGACAGTTAATCAGCCCCAGCATTTT
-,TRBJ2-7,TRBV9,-,CASSVGGSYEQYF,TGTGCCAGCAGCGTAGGGGGCTCCTACGAGCAGTACTTC
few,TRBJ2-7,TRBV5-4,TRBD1,CASSGEGQGPYYEQYF,TGTGCCAGCAGCGGGGAGGGACAGGGCCCCTACTACGAGCAGTACTTC
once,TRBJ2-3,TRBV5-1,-,CASSLGTLSTDTQYF,TGCGCCAGCAGCTTGGGGACACTTAGCACAGATACGCAGTATTTT
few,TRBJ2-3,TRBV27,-,CASSRGAAQSTDTQYF,TGTGCCAGCAGTAGAGGGGCCGCCCAGAGCACAGATACGCAGTATTTT
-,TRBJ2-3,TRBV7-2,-,CASSSRRGGLNADTQYF,TGTGCCAGCAGCTCCCGCAGGGGCGGTTTAAATGCAGATACGCAGTATTTT